A selection of T cell receptor beta chains follows, all from one sample in a study of cytomegalovirus exposure and HLA in healthy donors. Sequencing used immunoSEQ multiplex PCR; TCRdb keeps in-frame clones, though not all of them. Of over 50,000 clones detected, almost 97% appear once; the ten largest clones hold 0.9% to 1.5%. Material: PBMCs. The receptors come from a woman younger than 30 in good health and CMV-seronegative. Each CDR3 is given with its conserved first and last residue. The D gene is left open where the match is weak. Size is omitted from some rows. Given values are once, few, many or a class for expanded clones.

j_call clone_size v_call d_call cdr3_aa cdr3_nt
TRBJ1-1 NA TRBV28 NA CASGGKTEAFF TGTGCCAGCGGGGGGAAGACTGAAGCTTTCTTT
TRBJ2-7 NA TRBV7-2 NA CASSLVGGSRYEQYF TGTGCCAGCAGCTTAGTAGGTGGGTCTAGGTACGAGCAGTACTTC
TRBJ1-5 NA TRBV6-1 NA CASSPDRSQHF TGTGCCAGCAGCCCCGACAGATCCCAGCATTTT
TRBJ2-7 NA TRBV6-6 NA CASSYQQTGQAQYF TGTGCCAGCAGTTACCAACAAACAGGGCAGGCGCAGTACTTC
TRBJ1-5 NA TRBV6-5 TRBD1 CASSYRQGNQPQHF TGTGCCAGCAGTTACAGACAGGGGAATCAGCCCCAGCATTTT
TRBJ2-5 once TRBV27 NA CASSFAGRKGTQYF TGTGCCAGCAGTTTCGCGGGGCGTAAGGGGACCCAGTACTTC
TRBJ2-5 NA TRBV5-1 TRBD2 CASSFGAGVQETQYF TGCGCCAGCAGCTTTGGGGCGGGAGTTCAAGAGACCCAGTACTTC
TRBJ2-5 NA TRBV15 TRBD2 CATSRDGTRGETQYF TGTGCCACCAGCAGGGATGGGACTAGAGGGGAGACCCAGTACTTC
TRBJ2-3 NA TRBV7-9 NA CASSPGLTSTDTQYF TGTGCCAGCAGCCCCGGACTAACTAGCACAGATACGCAGTATTTT
TRBJ2-5 NA TRBV5-6 NA CASSLGVGGTQYF TGTGCCAGCAGCTTGGGGGTGGGGGGGACCCAGTACTTC
TRBJ2-7 NA TRBV7-8 TRBD1 CASRKDRGAPLQYF TGTGCCAGCAGAAAGGACAGGGGGGCGCCCCTCCAGTACTTC
TRBJ2-1 once TRBV7-9 NA CASSPDMSNEQFF TGTGCCAGCAGCCCGGACATGTCCAATGAGCAGTTCTTC
TRBJ2-2 NA TRBV2 NA CARLDSANTGELFF TGTGCCAGGCTGGACAGTGCTAACACCGGGGAGCTGTTTTTT
TRBJ2-5 NA TRBV2 TRBD1 CARQGQQETQYF TGTGCCAGACAGGGACAGCAAGAGACCCAGTACTTC
TRBJ2-7 NA TRBV7-9 TRBD2 CASSLGGGSYEQYF TGTGCCAGCAGCTTGGGCGGGGGTTCCTACGAGCAGTACTTC
TRBJ2-7 NA TRBV6-5 NA CASTSGGESYEQYF TGTGCCAGCACCTCGGGGGGCGAATCCTACGAGCAGTACTTC
TRBJ2-7 NA TRBV28 NA CASTPLGGAGDEQYF TGTGCCAGCACCCCCCTGGGGGGGGCTGGGGACGAGCAGTACTTC
TRBJ2-5 few TRBV7-9 TRBD1 CASSPTGAPETQYF TGTGCCAGCAGCCCAACAGGGGCCCCAGAGACCCAGTACTTC
TRBJ1-2 NA TRBV9 NA CASSVGPGEYGYTF TGTGCCAGCAGCGTAGGTCCAGGGGAATATGGCTACACCTTC
TRBJ2-1 NA TRBV6-1 TRBD2 CASSERVRTRREGLDEQFF TGTGCCAGCAGTGAAAGGGTCCGGACGAGACGGGAGGGCCTGGATGAGCAGTTCTTC
TRBJ1-3 NA TRBV29-1 TRBD1 CSVDRGGNTIYF TGCAGCGTTGACAGGGGGGGAAACACCATATATTTT
TRBJ2-3 NA TRBV28 NA CASRPPGRGDTQYF TGTGCCAGCAGGCCGCCGGGTCGGGGGGATACGCAGTATTTT